This T cell receptor beta chain was identified in a study of shared clonotypes between healthy human individuals. Study-level results: Represented diversity, genetic and exposure-history alike, was limited by few donors.

Positively selected for CCR7, the CD45RO-negative cells used as naive CD8 cells excluded terminally differentiated effector memory CD45RA+ cells. Only in-frame clones appear in the TCRdb table, and some are missing; sequencing was by immunoSEQ multiplex PCR. The sample lists some 2,100,000 clones; about 93% were seen once. This CDR3 has 11 residues. Germline V lookup: CDR1 WNHNN, CDR2 SYGVQD (reference sequence). V was shortened by 0 bases and J by 8 bases, with 3 bases between the two germline ends. In regard to this clone: The antigen remains unidentified.

The receptor was isolated from a man aged 18-30 years in good health. Some clones in this sample may be carry-over from other donors' samples. Sample: naive CD8+ T cells from PBMCs. The V call is TRBV10-1, the J call TRBJ2-3; D unresolved. This CDR3 reads CASSESFTQYF. The CDR3 DNA follows: TGCGCCAGCAGTGAGTCTTTTACGCAGTATTTT.